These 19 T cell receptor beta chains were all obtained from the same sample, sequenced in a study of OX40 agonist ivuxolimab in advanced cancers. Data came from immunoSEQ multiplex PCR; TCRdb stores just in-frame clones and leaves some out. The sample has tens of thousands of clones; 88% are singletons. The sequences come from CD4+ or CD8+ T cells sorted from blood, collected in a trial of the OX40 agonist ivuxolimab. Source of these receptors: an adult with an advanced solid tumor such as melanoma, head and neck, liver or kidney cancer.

The CDR3 spells CASSQAPGQNTEAFF. The CDR3 DNA is TGCGCCAGCAGCCAGGCCCCGGGACAGAACACTGAAGCTTTCTTT. This rearrangement joins TRBV4-1 to TRBJ1-1; tentative D call: TRBD1 (6 bases). Trimming took off 3 bases at V and 1 base at J, with 12 bases between the two ends. The germline CDR1 and CDR2 sequences are MGHRA and YSYEKL. The CDR3 contains 15 residues.

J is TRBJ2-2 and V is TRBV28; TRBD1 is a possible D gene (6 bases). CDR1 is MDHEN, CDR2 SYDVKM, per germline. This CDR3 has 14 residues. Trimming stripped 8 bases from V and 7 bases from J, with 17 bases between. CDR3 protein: CASRITGSSGELFF. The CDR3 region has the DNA TGTGCCAGCCGGATAACAGGGTCTAGCGGGGAGCTGTTTTTT.

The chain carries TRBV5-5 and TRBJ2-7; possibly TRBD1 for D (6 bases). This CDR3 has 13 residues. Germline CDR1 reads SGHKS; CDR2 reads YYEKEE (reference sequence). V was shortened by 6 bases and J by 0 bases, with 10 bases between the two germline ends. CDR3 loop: CASIPGHSYEQYF. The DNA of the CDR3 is TGTGCCAGCATTCCGGGACACTCCTACGAGCAGTACTTC. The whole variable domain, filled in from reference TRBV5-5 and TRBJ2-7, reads DAGVTQSPTHLIKTRGQQVTLRCSPISGHKSVSWYQQVLGQGPQFIFQYYEKEERGRGNFPDRFSARQFPNYSSELNVNALLLGDSALYLCASIPGHSYEQYFGPGTRLTVT.

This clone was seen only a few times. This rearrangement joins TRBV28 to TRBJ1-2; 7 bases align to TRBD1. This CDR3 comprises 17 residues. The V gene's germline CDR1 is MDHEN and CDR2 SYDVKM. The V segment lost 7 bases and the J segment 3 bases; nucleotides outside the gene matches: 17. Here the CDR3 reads CASTIYLRGPGDYGYTF. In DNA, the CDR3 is TGTGCCAGCACCATTTATCTGAGGGGGCCGGGGGACTATGGCTACACCTTC.

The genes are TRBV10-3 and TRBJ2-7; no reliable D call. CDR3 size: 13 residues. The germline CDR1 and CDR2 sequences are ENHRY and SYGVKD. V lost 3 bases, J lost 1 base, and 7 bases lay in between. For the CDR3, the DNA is TGTGCCATCAGTGAATGGGTATCCTACGAGCAGTACTTC. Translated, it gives CAISEWVSYEQYF.

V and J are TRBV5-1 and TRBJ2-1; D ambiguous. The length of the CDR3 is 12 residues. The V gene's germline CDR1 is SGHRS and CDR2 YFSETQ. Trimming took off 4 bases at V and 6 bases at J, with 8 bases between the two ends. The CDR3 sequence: CASSILLNEQFF. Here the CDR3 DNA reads TGCGCCAGCAGCATTCTTCTCAATGAGCAGTTCTTC.

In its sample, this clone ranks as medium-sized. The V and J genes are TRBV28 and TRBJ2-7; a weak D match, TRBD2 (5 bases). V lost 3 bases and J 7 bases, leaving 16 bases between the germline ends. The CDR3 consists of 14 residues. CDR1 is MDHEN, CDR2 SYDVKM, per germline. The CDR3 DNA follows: TGTGCCAGCAGTTTCCCCCGACCCCGGGAAGAGCAGTACTTC. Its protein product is CASSFPRPREEQYF.

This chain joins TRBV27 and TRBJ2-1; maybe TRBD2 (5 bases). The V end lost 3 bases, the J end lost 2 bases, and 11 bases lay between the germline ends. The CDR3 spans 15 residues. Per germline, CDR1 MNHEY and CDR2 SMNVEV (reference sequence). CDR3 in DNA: TGTGCCAGCAGTTTGGAATCGGGGACCTACAATGAGCAGTTCTTC. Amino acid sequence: CASSLESGTYNEQFF.

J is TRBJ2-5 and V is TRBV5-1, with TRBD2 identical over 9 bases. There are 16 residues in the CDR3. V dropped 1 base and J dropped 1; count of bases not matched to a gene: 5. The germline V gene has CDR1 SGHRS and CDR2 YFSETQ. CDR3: CASSLFQREVQETQYF. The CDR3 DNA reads TGCGCCAGCAGCTTGTTCCAGCGGGAGGTCCAAGAGACCCAGTACTTC.

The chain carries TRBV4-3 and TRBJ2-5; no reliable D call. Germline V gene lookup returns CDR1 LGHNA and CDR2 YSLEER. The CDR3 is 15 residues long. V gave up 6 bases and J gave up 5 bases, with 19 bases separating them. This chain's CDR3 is CASSFTAETHETQYF. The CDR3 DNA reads TGCGCCAGCAGTTTTACGGCGGAGACCCACGAGACCCAGTACTTC.

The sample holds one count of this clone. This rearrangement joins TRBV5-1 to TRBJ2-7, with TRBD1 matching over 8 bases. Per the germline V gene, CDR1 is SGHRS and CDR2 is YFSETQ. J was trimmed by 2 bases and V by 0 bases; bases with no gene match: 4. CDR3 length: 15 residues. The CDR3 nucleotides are TGCGCCAGCAGCTTGGCCGCAGGGGGCCCCTACGAGCAGTACTTC. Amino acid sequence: CASSLAAGGPYEQYF.

The DNA of the CDR3 is TGTGCCAGCAGCCCAACGGGGTACGAGCAGTACTTC. Translating gives CASSPTGYEQYF. The chain carries TRBV7-2 and TRBJ2-7; a possible D gene is TRBD2 (5 bases). Trimming pared 5 bases from V and 4 bases from J, leaving 9 bases between. Germline CDR1 SGHTA, CDR2 FQGNSA. The CDR3 extends over 12 amino acids.

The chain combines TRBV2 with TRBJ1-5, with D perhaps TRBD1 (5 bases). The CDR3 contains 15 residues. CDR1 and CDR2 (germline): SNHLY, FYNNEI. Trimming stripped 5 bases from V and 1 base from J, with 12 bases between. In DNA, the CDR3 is TGTGCCAGCAGTCCCGGGACCTCAAGCAATCAGCCCCAGCATTTT. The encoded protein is CASSPGTSSNQPQHF.

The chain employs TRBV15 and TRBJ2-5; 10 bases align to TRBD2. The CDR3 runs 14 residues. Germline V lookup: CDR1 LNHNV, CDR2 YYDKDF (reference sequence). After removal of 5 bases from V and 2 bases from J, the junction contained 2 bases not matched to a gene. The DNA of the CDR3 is TGTGCCACCAGCGGGACTAGCGATCAAGAGACCCAGTACTTC. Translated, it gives CATSGTSDQETQYF.

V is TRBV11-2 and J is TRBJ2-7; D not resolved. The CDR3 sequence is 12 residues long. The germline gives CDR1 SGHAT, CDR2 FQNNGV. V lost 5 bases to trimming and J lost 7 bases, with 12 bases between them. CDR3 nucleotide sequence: TGTGCCAGCAGCCCACCCCTAGGGGAGCAGTACTTC. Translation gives CASSPPLGEQYF.

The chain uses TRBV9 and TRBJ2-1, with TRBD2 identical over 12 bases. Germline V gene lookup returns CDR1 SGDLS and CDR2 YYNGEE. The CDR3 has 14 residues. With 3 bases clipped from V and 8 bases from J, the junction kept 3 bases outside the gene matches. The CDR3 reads CASSETSGSDEQFF. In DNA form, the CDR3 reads TGTGCCAGCAGCGAGACTAGCGGGAGTGATGAGCAGTTCTTC.

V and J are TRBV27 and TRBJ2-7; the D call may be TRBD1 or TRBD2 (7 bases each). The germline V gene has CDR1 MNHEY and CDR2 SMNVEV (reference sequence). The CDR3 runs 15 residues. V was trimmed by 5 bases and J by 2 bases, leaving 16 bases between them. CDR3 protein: CASSPRQGGPYEQYF. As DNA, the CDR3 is TGTGCCAGCAGTCCTCGACAGGGAGGGCCCTACGAGCAGTACTTC.

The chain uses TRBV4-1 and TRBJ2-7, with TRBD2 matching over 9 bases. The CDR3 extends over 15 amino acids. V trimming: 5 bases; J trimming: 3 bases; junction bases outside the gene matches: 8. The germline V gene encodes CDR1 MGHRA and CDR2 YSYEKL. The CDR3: CASSSRLADVYEQYF. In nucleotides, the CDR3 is TGCGCCAGCAGCTCGCGACTAGCGGATGTCTACGAGCAGTACTTC.

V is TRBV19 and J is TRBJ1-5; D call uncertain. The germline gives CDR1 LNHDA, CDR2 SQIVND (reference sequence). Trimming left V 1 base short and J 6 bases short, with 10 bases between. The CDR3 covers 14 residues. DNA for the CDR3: TGTGCCAGTAGTATAGCTTGGCAGGTTCAGCCCCAGCATTTT. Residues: CASSIAWQVQPQHF.